One sample yielded the 21 T cell receptor beta chains listed below, sequenced in a study of blood T cells in healthy people across ages (dated by TCRdb to the mid-2010s). Library preparation employed 5' RACE. Sequencer: Illumina HiSeq 2500. A second roughly 6 to 11 cycle PCR used a sample-barcoded 5' primer and a J-beta primer mix. Through fastp at Q25 and MiXCR, TCRdb rebuilt clones from the public reads, retaining in-frame beta chains. Identical CDR3 proteins give one entry, which carries the most common genes and DNA. This sample lists about 640,000 distinct CDR3 sequences; 45% to 65% were detected once. Of the sample, around 37% falls within the top ten clones. The sequenced sample was blood. Receptors were obtained from a man aged 55 to 70 in good health.

This sequence joins TRBV12-3 or TRBV12-4 and TRBJ2-7; D possibly corresponds to TRBD2 (6 bases). Trimming took 6 bases from V and 2 from J, leaving 20 bases between them. The CDR3 covers 16 residues. The CDR3, as DNA: TGTGCCAGCAGCGCCCCGTCCCCTCGGAGGGCCTACGAGCAGTACTTC. It codes for CASSAPSPRRAYEQYF.

The CDR3 nucleotides read TGTGCCAGCAGCTTGTCGTTACGGGGTTCAGATGGCTACACCTTC. It translates to CASSLSLRGSDGYTF. This rearrangement joins TRBV5-5 to TRBJ1-2; D remains ambiguous. V lost 1 base and J 6 bases, leaving 16 bases between the germline ends. There are 15 residues in the CDR3. Germline assignment: CDR1 SGHKS and CDR2 YYEKEE (reference sequence). The whole variable domain, remainder taken from reference TRBV5-5 and TRBJ1-2, is DAGVTQSPTHLIKTRGQQVTLRCSPISGHKSVSWYQQVLGQGPQFIFQYYEKEERGRGNFPDRFSARQFPNYSSELNVNALLLGDSALYLCASSLSLRGSDGYTFGSGTRLTVV.

This clonotype has only a few counts. The CDR3 is CASSYTGTLGAPLHF. Written as DNA, the CDR3 is TGTGCCAGCAGTTACACCGGGACTCTCGGGGCACCCCTCCACTTT. The rearrangement uses TRBV6-6 and TRBJ1-6; TRBD1 is a possible D gene (5 bases). Germline V gives CDR1 MNHNY, CDR2 SVGAGI (reference sequence). V was pared by 2 bases and J by 11 bases, with 16 bases between. The CDR3 is made up of 15 amino acids.

As regards this clonotype: An end of the junction does not agree with germline; a read error may underlie this. The gene calls are TRBV7-2 and TRBJ2-1, with TRBD2 matching over 12 bases. This CDR3 region has 17 residues. Germline V gene data show CDR1 as SGHTA and CDR2 as FQGNSA. CDR3 sequence: CASSLTWTSGIYNGQFF. CDR3 bases: TGTGCCAGCAGCTTAACCTGGACTAGCGGGATCTACAATGGGCAGTTCTTC.

The V gene is TRBV20-1, the J gene TRBJ1-6; no firm D call. V shed 5 bases and J shed 0 bases, with 20 bases lying between them. The CDR3 covers 18 residues. The V gene's germline CDR1 is DFQATT and CDR2 SNEGSKA (reference sequence). The CDR3 sequence: CSAGPQEKGSSYNSPLHF. The CDR3 DNA follows: TGCAGTGCTGGCCCCCAGGAGAAAGGGAGCTCCTATAATTCACCCCTCCACTTT.

About this clonotype itself: This may come from a read error, since a much larger clone is one base off. The V gene is TRBV28, the J gene TRBJ2-7; 10 bases fit TRBD1. The germline V gene encodes CDR1 MDHEN and CDR2 SYDVKM. The CDR3 length is 15 residues. V lost 8 bases, J lost 3 bases, and 10 bases stayed unmatched. The CDR3 protein is CASGLGTGAVYEQYF. Written as DNA, the CDR3 is TGTGCCAGCGGACTAGGGACAGGGGCTGTCTACGAGCAGTACTTC.

The J gene is TRBJ2-7, the V gene TRBV9; TRBD2 matches 15 bases. Matching the DNA end better, TRBJ2-4 makes the J call doubtful. Germline V lookup: CDR1 SGDLS, CDR2 YYNGEE. This CDR3 is built from 17 residues. The CDR3 sequence is CASSAPGLAGGLNIQYF. The CDR3 nucleotides read TGTGCCAGCAGCGCCCCGGGACTAGCGGGGGGTCTTAACATTCAGTACTTC.

V gene TRBV5-1 combines with J gene TRBJ2-2, with D possibly being TRBD1 (6 bases). V was trimmed by 4 bases and J by 6 bases, leaving 13 bases between them. The CDR3 consists of 14 residues. The germline gives CDR1 SGHRS, CDR2 YFSETQ. The DNA for the CDR3 is TGCGCCAGCAGCCGGGACAACCTATCCGGGGAGCTGTTTTTT. Translated, it gives CASSRDNLSGELFF.

This chain uses TRBV5-1 with TRBJ2-3; TRBD2 is a possible D gene (6 bases). V lost 0 bases and J 4 bases, leaving 15 bases between the germline ends. This CDR3 is 16 amino acids long. The germline V gene encodes CDR1 SGHRS and CDR2 YFSETQ. The CDR3: CASSLEPGLASDTQYF. The CDR3 nucleotides are TGCGCCAGCAGCTTGGAACCGGGACTGGCATCAGATACGCAGTATTTT.

This clonotype was seen once. A much larger clone lies a single base off, so this may be a read error. V is TRBV2 and J is TRBJ2-5, with 11 bases that match TRBD1. With the DNA end fitting TRBJ2-7 better, the J assignment may be wrong. Germline CDR1 reads SNHLY; CDR2 reads FYNNEI. This CDR3 is 12 amino acids long. The CDR3 DNA sequence: TGTGCCGGCAGGGACAGGGGGTACGAGCAGTACTTC. It codes for CAGRDRGYEQYF.

CDR3 nucleotide sequence: TGTGCCAGCAGATCAATACAGGGGACTTTCAATTACAATGAGCAGTTCTTC. This translates into CASRSIQGTFNYNEQFF. V usage is TRBV7-8 and J usage is TRBJ2-1, with a possible D match to TRBD1 (7 bases). The germline V gene has CDR1 SGHVS and CDR2 FQNEAQ. This CDR3 is built from 17 residues. V lost 6 bases and J lost 4, with 22 bases in between. Drawing the rest from reference TRBV7-8 and TRBJ2-1, the complete variable domain is GAGVSQSPRYKVAKRGQDVALRCDPISGHVSLFWYQQALGQGPEFLTYFQNEAQLDKSGLPSDRFFAERPEGSVSTLKIQRTQQEDSAVYLCASRSIQGTFNYNEQFFGPGTRLTVL.

This clonotype showed up just a few times. The V call is TRBV29-1, the J call TRBJ2-6; D may be TRBD1 (5 bases). CDR3 length: 13 amino acids. The ends were cut back, 7 bases at V and 0 bases at J, with 7 bases in the middle. Germline CDR1 is SQVTM and CDR2 is ANQGSEA. Here the CDR3 reads CSAQVSGANVLTF. CDR3 in DNA: TGCAGCGCACAGGTCTCTGGGGCCAACGTCCTGACTTTC.

The chain is built from TRBV9 and TRBJ2-5; D gene ambiguous. The J call may be in error: the DNA end matches TRBJ2-7 better. The germline V gene encodes CDR1 SGDLS and CDR2 YYNGEE. This CDR3 is 12 amino acids long. The CDR3 loop reads CASSSDLHEQYF. CDR3 nucleotide sequence: TGTGCCAGCAGCTCCGACCTCCACGAGCAGTACTTC.

The V and J genes are TRBV20-1 and TRBJ2-2, with D uncertain. This CDR3 has 13 residues. V gave up 3 bases and J gave up 2 bases, with 7 bases separating them. CDR1 and CDR2 (germline): DFQATT, SNEGSKA (reference sequence). The CDR3 reads CSASDKNTGELFF. CDR3 DNA: TGCAGTGCTAGCGACAAAAACACCGGGGAGCTGTTTTTT.

DNA of the CDR3: TGTGCCAGCAGCCACAGTCTAGCCAAAAACATTCAGTACTTC. Translation gives CASSHSLAKNIQYF. This chain joins TRBV7-8 and TRBJ2-4; D gene unclear. Germline CDR1 reads SGHVS; CDR2 reads FQNEAQ. Trimming took off 5 bases at V and 0 bases at J, with 8 bases between the two ends. The CDR3 runs to 14 residues.

The rearrangement uses TRBV2 and TRBJ2-5; D is unresolved. The ends were cut back, 3 bases at V and 5 bases at J, with 10 bases in the middle. CDR3 size: 13 residues. In germline, CDR1 is SNHLY, CDR2 FYNNEI. CDR3 sequence (DNA): TGTGCCAGCAGTGAGGTAGAGCACGAGACCCAGTACTTC. It translates to CASSEVEHETQYF.

This chain links TRBV7-2 with TRBJ2-1; D is possibly TRBD2 (6 bases). The CDR3 length is 15 residues. Deletions cut 6 bases from V and 2 bases from J, with 14 bases between. Germline V gene sequence: CDR1 SGHTA, CDR2 FQGNSA. The chain's CDR3 is CASRPWRGTYNEQFF. The CDR3 region has the DNA TGTGCCAGCAGACCGTGGCGGGGCACCTACAATGAGCAGTTCTTC.

This clonotype was counted a few times. The chain recombines TRBV28 with TRBJ2-5; tentative D call: TRBD2 (6 bases). Germline CDR1 reads MDHEN; CDR2 reads SYDVKM. This CDR3 has 14 amino acids. With 8 bases removed from V and 7 bases from J, the gap between germline ends came to 20 bases. This CDR3 reads CASLPTTRTGTQYF. The CDR3 DNA is TGTGCCAGCCTTCCCACGACTAGGACGGGGACCCAGTACTTC.

The V call is TRBV28, the J call TRBJ1-6; 10 nucleotides line up with TRBD1. J gave up 5 bases and V 8 bases, and 0 bases lay outside the gene matches. Germline CDR1 MDHEN, CDR2 SYDVKM. This CDR3 region has 13 residues. The CDR3 reads CASGTGDNSPLHF. The CDR3 nucleotides are TGTGCCAGCGGGACAGGGGATAATTCACCCCTCCACTTT.

The gene calls are TRBV7-2 and TRBJ2-1; 12 bases agree with TRBD2. Germline loops: CDR1 SGHTA, CDR2 FQGNSA. Trimming cost V 5 bases and J 4 bases; bases outside gene matches: 6. The CDR3 covers 16 residues. The CDR3 loop is CASSETSGGKYNEQFF. The CDR3 bases are TGTGCCAGCAGCGAGACTAGCGGGGGTAAATACAATGAGCAGTTCTTC.

CDR3 in amino acids: CSVVSGTVNTEAFF. CDR3 nucleotide sequence: TGCAGCGTTGTTTCCGGGACAGTGAACACTGAAGCTTTCTTT. This chain links TRBV29-1 with TRBJ1-1; 7 positions agree with TRBD1. The CDR3 length is 14 residues. The V gene end was trimmed by 4 bases and the J gene end by 0 bases; junction bases not matched to a gene: 5. Germline V gene lookup returns CDR1 SQVTM and CDR2 ANQGSEA.